The 15 T cell receptor beta chains below were found in one sample sequenced in a study of blood T cell repertoires in COVID-19. TCRdb's table, derived via immunoSEQ multiplex PCR, lists solely in-frame clones and lacks some. The sample shows 350,000 to 500,000 clones, 80% to 90% of them seen only once. The sequenced material came from peripheral blood. The receptor set was obtained from a man younger than 35 with COVID-19, enrolled during active disease.

The rearrangement joins TRBV5-6 to TRBJ2-2, with D possibly being TRBD1 (5 bases). Germline V gene lookup returns CDR1 SGHDT and CDR2 YYEEEE. Between the trimmed V and J ends, which lost 4 bases and 0 bases, there was a span of 13 bases. This CDR3 region has 16 residues. CDR3 residues: CASSPSPTANTGELFF. CDR3 nucleotides: TGTGCCAGCAGCCCATCCCCGACAGCGAACACCGGGGAGCTGTTTTTT.

V gene TRBV13 combines with J gene TRBJ2-7; D might be TRBD1 (6 bases). The CDR3 sequence is 13 residues long. Germline assignment: CDR1 PRHDT and CDR2 FYEKMQ (reference sequence). The V end was cut by 5 bases, the J end by 4 bases, with 12 bases between. The CDR3 coding sequence is TGTGCCAGCAGCCACCAGGGGCCGTACGAGCAGTACTTC. This gives the protein CASSHQGPYEQYF.

The rearrangement joins TRBV5-1 to TRBJ2-2, with D possibly TRBD1 on 5 matching bases. The germline V gene encodes CDR1 SGHRS and CDR2 YFSETQ. Trimming left V 4 bases short and J 1 base short, with 11 bases between. The CDR3 runs 15 residues. The CDR3 DNA reads TGCGCCAGCAGCCCACTACAGGAGAACACCGGGGAGCTGTTTTTT. This translates into CASSPLQENTGELFF.

V is TRBV4-1 and J is TRBJ2-7, with a possible D match to TRBD1 (5 bases). This CDR3 is 15 amino acids long. Germline V CDR1 and CDR2: MGHRA, YSYEKL. Trimming removed 1 base from V and 2 bases from J, with 12 bases in between. CDR3 nucleotide sequence: TGCGCCAGCAGCCAAGTAGAAGGGGTCCCCTACGAGCAGTACTTC. Residues: CASSQVEGVPYEQYF.

The chain recombines TRBV28 with TRBJ2-7, with TRBD2 matching 13 bases. Trimming at V came to 6 bases and at J to 0 bases, leaving 2 bases not matched to a gene. CDR3 length: 15 amino acids. Germline CDR1 reads MDHEN; CDR2 reads SYDVKM. The CDR3 here is CASRRTSGSSYEQYF. As DNA, the CDR3 is TGTGCCAGCAGAAGGACTAGCGGGAGCTCCTACGAGCAGTACTTC.

Only one count was recorded for this clone. CDR3 sequence (DNA): TGTGCCAGCAGCTCCCGGAAGTCGTTCAGGGGGAATCAGCCCCAGCATTTT. Protein: CASSSRKSFRGNQPQHF. The rearrangement joins TRBV21-1 to TRBJ1-5; the tabulated D call, TRBD1, remains unverified against the DNA. TRBV21-1 has pseudogene status. The CDR3 extends over 17 amino acids.

The chain joins TRBV27 to TRBJ1-1, with D hard to call. The CDR3 is made up of 14 amino acids. Trimming left V 0 bases short and J 6 bases short, with 11 bases between. Germline lookup yields CDR1 MNHEY and CDR2 SMNVEV (reference sequence). The chain's CDR3 is CASSLSAQAAEAFF. The CDR3 bases are TGTGCCAGCAGTTTATCGGCGCAGGCAGCTGAAGCTTTCTTT.

This clone was recorded once. J is TRBJ2-4 and V is TRBV19; a possible D gene is TRBD1 (5 bases). V was cut by 10 bases and J by 1 base, with 17 bases left in between. The CDR3 has 15 amino acids. Germline assignment: CDR1 LNHDA and CDR2 SQIVND (reference sequence). The CDR3 bases are TGTGCCACCTCGGACACCTTTGGGGCCAAAAACATTCAGTACTTC. This codes for CATSDTFGAKNIQYF.

The table lists this clone with a few counts. The CDR3 sequence: CASSLLHSGRARAGELFF. The CDR3 DNA is TGTGCCAGCAGCTTATTACACAGCGGGAGGGCCAGGGCCGGGGAGCTGTTTTTT. The chain has TRBV11-2 and TRBJ2-2; TRBD2 matches 10 bases. The CDR3 totals 18 residues. J gave up 6 bases and V 2 bases, and 12 bases lay outside the gene matches. Germline lookup yields CDR1 SGHAT and CDR2 FQNNGV. Full variable domain (remainder filled in from reference TRBV11-2 and TRBJ2-2): EAGVAQSPRYKIIEKRQSVAFWCNPISGHATLYWYQQILGQGPKLLIQFQNNGVVDDSQLPKDRFSAERLKGVDSTLKIQPAKLEDSAVYLCASSLLHSGRARAGELFFGEGSRLTVL.

The V call is TRBV7-6, the J call TRBJ2-5; TRBD1 is a possible D gene (6 bases). V lost 1 base and J lost 5, with 11 bases in between. There are 14 residues in the CDR3. Per the germline V gene, CDR1 is SGHVS and CDR2 is FNYEAQ. The CDR3 DNA reads TGTGCCAGCAGCTTAGATGGGGGCGCGGAGACCCAGTACTTC. It is translated as CASSLDGGAETQYF.

The gene calls are TRBV6-5 and TRBJ2-3; D possibly corresponds to TRBD1 (5 bases). Trimming pared 7 bases from V and 1 base from J, leaving 12 bases between. The CDR3 runs 14 residues. Germline V lookup: CDR1 MNHEY, CDR2 SVGAGI. The DNA of the CDR3 is TGTGCCAGCAAAGACAGCCGCGGCACAGATACGCAGTATTTT. As protein: CASKDSRGTDTQYF.

The rearrangement links TRBV30 to TRBJ2-7; possibly TRBD2 for D (5 bases). Germline CDR1 is GTSNPN and CDR2 is SVGIG (reference sequence). The V end lost 5 bases, the J end lost 1 base, and 6 bases lay between the germline ends. This CDR3 has 11 amino acids. The CDR3 loop reads CAWRGSYEQYF. The CDR3 DNA is TGTGCCTGGCGGGGTTCCTACGAGCAGTACTTC.

This clone was detected once. The chain combines TRBV5-4 with TRBJ2-1; 7 bases are shared with TRBD1. CDR1 SGHNT and CDR2 YYREEE come from the germline V gene (reference sequence). With V trimmed by 4 bases and J by 10 bases, 8 bases remained unmatched. This CDR3 is built from 13 residues. The CDR3 coding sequence is TGTGCCAGCAGCGGAAGGGGGCTCGGCGAGCAGTTCTTC. As protein: CASSGRGLGEQFF.

The chain uses TRBV3-1 (or the pseudogene TRBV3-2) and TRBJ2-3; D perhaps matches TRBD2 (7 bases). CDR1 is LGHDT and CDR2 is YNNKEL in the germline V gene (reference sequence). V lost 3 bases and J 2 bases, leaving 18 bases between the germline ends. This CDR3 spans 17 amino acids. CDR3 DNA sequence: TGTGCCAGCAGCCACCTCGGGGGGCCAGGGATCACAGATACGCAGTATTTT. It translates to CASSHLGGPGITDTQYF.

The genes are TRBV5-6 and TRBJ2-7, with 10 bases identical to TRBD1. The CDR3 runs 13 residues. Germline CDR1 is SGHDT and CDR2 is YYEEEE. V dropped 4 bases and J dropped 7; count of bases not matched to a gene: 5. The CDR3 sequence: CASSQDRGQEQYF. The CDR3 nucleotides read TGTGCCAGCAGCCAAGACAGGGGGCAAGAGCAGTACTTC.